The rows below give T cell receptor beta chains drawn from one sample of a study of blood T cell repertoires in COVID-19. Sequencing used immunoSEQ multiplex PCR; TCRdb keeps in-frame clones, though not all of them. The sample consists of approximately 310,000 clones, around 85% of them appearing once. Sequencing was carried out using PBMCs or T cells enriched from blood (not recorded which). Receptor source: a woman in her 30s who had been exposed to COVID-19. The CDR3 runs from the conserved cysteine through the conserved F or W. The order of the fields is V gene, clone size, J gene, D gene, CDR3 DNA, CDR3 protein. The D gene is left open where the match is weak. The size of a clone is reported for some rows only, either as once, few or many, or as a class for expanded clones.

V gene: TRBV12-3/TRBV12-4
clone size: -
J gene: TRBJ2-7
D gene: TRBD1
CDR3 DNA: TGTGCCAGCAGGAGACAGGGGTCCTACGAGCAGTACTTC
CDR3 protein: CASRRQGSYEQYF

V gene: TRBV28
clone size: -
J gene: TRBJ1-1
D gene: -
CDR3 DNA: TGTGCCAGCAGTTTATGGGTGATAGGGGGTGACACTGAAGCTTTCTTT
CDR3 protein: CASSLWVIGGDTEAFF

V gene: TRBV12-5
clone size: -
J gene: TRBJ2-7
D gene: -
CDR3 DNA: TGTGCTAGTGGTTTCGACAGCTACGAGCAGTACTTC
CDR3 protein: CASGFDSYEQYF

V gene: TRBV28
clone size: -
J gene: TRBJ2-7
D gene: -
CDR3 DNA: TGTGCCAGCAGCCCTTTTATGGAGAGCTCCTACGAGCAGTACTTC
CDR3 protein: CASSPFMESSYEQYF

V gene: TRBV3-1/TRBV3-2
clone size: -
J gene: TRBJ2-7
D gene: TRBD1
CDR3 DNA: TGTGCCAGCAGCCAAGCCCCGGGACAGGGTCACGAGCAGTACTTC
CDR3 protein: CASSQAPGQGHEQYF

V gene: TRBV19
clone size: -
J gene: TRBJ1-1
D gene: -
CDR3 DNA: TGTGCCAGTAGTATAAATGGCCAGGGTGGAACTGAAGCTTTCTTT
CDR3 protein: CASSINGQGGTEAFF

V gene: TRBV7-2
clone size: -
J gene: TRBJ2-1
D gene: TRBD1
CDR3 DNA: TGTGCCAGCAGCCGGGACAGGGACAATGAGCAGTTCTTC
CDR3 protein: CASSRDRDNEQFF

V gene: TRBV7-3
clone size: -
J gene: TRBJ1-1
D gene: TRBD1
CDR3 DNA: TGTGCCAGCAGCCCAGGGACAGGGGAGACTGAAGCTTTCTTT
CDR3 protein: CASSPGTGETEAFF

V gene: TRBV28
clone size: -
J gene: TRBJ1-1
D gene: -
CDR3 DNA: TGTGCCAGCAGTTTACTACAGATCAACACTGAAGCTTTCTTT
CDR3 protein: CASSLLQINTEAFF

V gene: TRBV5-1
clone size: -
J gene: TRBJ2-7
D gene: -
CDR3 DNA: TGCGCCAGCAGCTTGGAAGCGGCCGCCTACGAGCAGTACTTC
CDR3 protein: CASSLEAAAYEQYF

V gene: TRBV5-1
clone size: once
J gene: TRBJ1-5
D gene: -
CDR3 DNA: TGCGCCAGCAGCCCGGGACTTGATCAGCCCCAGCATTTT
CDR3 protein: CASSPGLDQPQHF

V gene: TRBV11-3
clone size: -
J gene: TRBJ2-2
D gene: TRBD2
CDR3 DNA: TGTGCCAGCAGCCCTCAAACGGGGGGAGGGTTCGAGGAGCTGTTTTTT
CDR3 protein: CASSPQTGGGFEELFF

V gene: TRBV19
clone size: -
J gene: TRBJ1-6
D gene: -
CDR3 DNA: TGTGCCAGTAGTATGGGCAGCAATTTCTATAATTCACCCCTCCACTTT
CDR3 protein: CASSMGSNFYNSPLHF

V gene: TRBV4-1
clone size: -
J gene: TRBJ1-5
D gene: -
CDR3 DNA: TGCGCCAGCAGCCAAGTTGGATGGGAGGGGAGCAATCAGCCCCAGCATTTT
CDR3 protein: CASSQVGWEGSNQPQHF

V gene: TRBV28
clone size: -
J gene: TRBJ2-5
D gene: -
CDR3 DNA: TGTGCCAGCAGTCTCCCTCCATTCGTTGTGCGCCAAGAGACCCAGTACTTC
CDR3 protein: CASSLPPFVVRQETQYF

V gene: TRBV30
clone size: few
J gene: TRBJ1-2
D gene: -
CDR3 DNA: TGTGCCTGCGGGGGGAGATATGGCTACACCTTC
CDR3 protein: CACGGRYGYTF

V gene: TRBV19
clone size: -
J gene: TRBJ2-1
D gene: TRBD2
CDR3 DNA: TGTGCCAGTACCCGAGGCGGACTAGCGGGGAGATACAATGAGCAGTTCTTC
CDR3 protein: CASTRGGLAGRYNEQFF

V gene: TRBV6-5
clone size: once
J gene: TRBJ2-7
D gene: -
CDR3 DNA: TGTGCCAGCAGCCAGGACAGCTACGAGCAGTACTTC
CDR3 protein: CASSQDSYEQYF

V gene: TRBV7-9
clone size: -
J gene: TRBJ1-2
D gene: -
CDR3 DNA: TGTGCCAGCAGTTACGACAGTTTTGCCTATGGCTACACCTTC
CDR3 protein: CASSYDSFAYGYTF

V gene: TRBV9
clone size: many
J gene: TRBJ2-1
D gene: -
CDR3 DNA: TGTGCCAGCAGCGGGCTAGTTCCCAATGAGCAGTTCTTC
CDR3 protein: CASSGLVPNEQFF